Following are 22 T cell receptor beta chains from one sample sequenced in a study of T-cell reconstitution after alpha-beta-depleted transplantation in children. Using unique molecular identifiers, the investigators prepared the TCRbeta library. TCRdb used MiXCR to reprocess the PCR reads, holding one entry per CDR3 protein. Among 200,000 to 300,000 distinct CDR3 sequences listed, 20% to 30% were seen once. The material was PBMCs, mostly from graft donor cells, obtained 360 days after TCRalphabeta/CD19-depleted stem cell transplant. These receptor sequences come from a female patient under 10 years old who had a stem cell transplant for congenital amegakaryocytic thrombocytopenia, so the T cells may come from the graft donor.

The CDR3 protein is CSARQANTEAFF. DNA of the CDR3: TGCAGTGCTCGGCAGGCGAACACTGAAGCTTTCTTT. The chain combines TRBV20-1 with TRBJ1-1; D unclear. This CDR3 is 12 amino acids long. CDR1 and CDR2 from the germline V gene are DFQATT and SNEGSKA (reference sequence). V was clipped by 5 bases and J by 1 base, with 8 bases between them.

The gene calls are TRBV19 and TRBJ1-6; D remains unclear. V lost 2 bases, J lost 4 bases, and 6 bases lay in between. From germline, CDR1 is LNHDA and CDR2 SQIVND (reference sequence). The CDR3 has 14 residues. CDR3 sequence: CASSITDYNSPLHF. The CDR3 DNA is TGTGCCAGTAGTATAACAGATTATAATTCACCCCTCCACTTT.

The chain carries TRBV20-1 and TRBJ2-1, with 8 bases lining up with TRBD2. The V segment lost 0 bases and the J segment 0 bases; nucleotides outside the gene matches: 19. CDR1 DFQATT and CDR2 SNEGSKA come from the germline V gene (reference sequence). The CDR3 is 21 residues long. This chain's CDR3 is CSARDPRGPTSAGSSYNEQFF. CDR3 in DNA: TGCAGTGCTAGAGATCCCAGAGGCCCGACTAGCGCGGGGAGCTCCTACAATGAGCAGTTCTTC.

The V and J genes are TRBV20-1 and TRBJ2-7; no firm D call. V was trimmed by 5 bases and J by 2 bases, leaving 7 bases between them. CDR1 and CDR2 (germline): DFQATT, SNEGSKA (reference sequence). This CDR3 comprises 11 residues. The CDR3 DNA is TGCAGTGCTTACTACACCTACGAGCAGTACTTC. The encoded protein is CSAYYTYEQYF.

This clonotype has only a few counts. The rearrangement links TRBV7-8 to TRBJ2-7; the match to TRBD2 covers 8 bases. This CDR3 is 17 amino acids long. J lost 2 bases, V lost 2 bases, and 11 bases had no gene match. CDR1 SGHVS and CDR2 FQNEAQ come from the germline V gene. The CDR3 sequence is CASSLILGGDATYEQYF. As DNA, the CDR3 is TGTGCCAGCAGCTTAATACTCGGGGGGGACGCAACCTACGAGCAGTACTTC.

This sequence joins TRBV10-3 and TRBJ2-2; TRBD2 matches 7 bases. Germline CDR1 and CDR2: ENHRY and SYGVKD. The V gene end was trimmed by 0 bases and the J gene end by 4 bases; junction bases not matched to a gene: 11. This CDR3 region has 18 residues. The CDR3: CAISESSSGYSLTGELFF. Here the CDR3 DNA reads TGTGCCATCAGTGAGTCTTCTAGCGGATACAGTCTCACCGGGGAGCTGTTTTTT.

This clonotype was seen repeatedly, ten times or more. The chain has TRBV12-3 or TRBV12-4 and TRBJ2-5; perhaps TRBD2 as D (6 bases). Trimming took 3 bases from V and 4 from J, leaving 6 bases between them. The CDR3 runs 12 residues. The DNA of the CDR3 is TGTGCCAGCAGTTTCGGGGGAGAGACCCAGTACTTC. Its protein product is CASSFGGETQYF.

This clonotype has more than one count but fewer than ten. The rearrangement joins TRBV7-2 to TRBJ2-3; TRBD1 or TRBD2 may be the D gene (5 bases each). The CDR3 is made up of 14 amino acids. The V end lost 1 base, the J end lost 2 bases, and 7 bases lay between the germline ends. CDR1 is SGHTA, CDR2 FQGNSA, per germline. The CDR3 coding sequence is TGTGCCAGCAGCTTAGGGGGACCCACAGATACGCAGTATTTT. It encodes CASSLGGPTDTQYF.

The chain employs TRBV20-1 and TRBJ2-5; 9 bases fit TRBD1. Germline CDR1 DFQATT, CDR2 SNEGSKA (reference sequence). J was trimmed by 4 bases and V by 2 bases; bases with no gene match: 8. CDR3 length: 15 amino acids. The CDR3 sequence is CSARNRGHLGETQYF. CDR3 DNA sequence: TGCAGTGCTAGAAACAGGGGGCATTTAGGAGAGACCCAGTACTTC.

In this sample, this clonotype turned up a few times. The chain joins TRBV20-1 to TRBJ2-7, with 10 nucleotides matching TRBD2. V shed 3 bases and J 2 bases; nucleotides not matched to a gene: 1. The CDR3 runs to 13 residues. Germline V gene sequence: CDR1 DFQATT, CDR2 SNEGSKA (reference sequence). CDR3 in amino acids: CSASGLAAYEQYF. DNA for the CDR3: TGCAGTGCTAGCGGACTAGCGGCCTACGAGCAGTACTTC.

In its sample, this clonotype was seen many times. The V and J genes are TRBV12-3 or TRBV12-4 and TRBJ2-2, with 12 bases matching TRBD2. The J segment lost 6 bases and the V segment lost 8 bases, leaving 7 bases of the junction unmatched. This CDR3 has 15 residues. The DNA of the CDR3 is TGTGCCAGCTGCCGGGGGACTAGCGGGCCCGGGGAGCTGTTTTTT. Protein product: CASCRGTSGPGELFF.

The rearrangement joins TRBV4-2 to TRBJ2-7; D unclear. V lost 10 bases, J lost 1 base, and 17 bases lay in between. The V gene's germline CDR1 is LGHNA and CDR2 YNFKEQ. The CDR3 runs 14 residues. The CDR3 loop is CAMSPGLASYEQYF. CDR3 bases: TGTGCCATGAGCCCCGGGCTCGCGTCCTACGAGCAGTACTTC.

The chain is built from TRBV5-4 and TRBJ2-3; weak D call: TRBD2 (5 bases). V was trimmed by 4 bases and J by 4 bases, leaving 16 bases between them. Germline values: CDR1 SGHNT, CDR2 YYREEE (reference sequence). The CDR3 spans 15 residues. The CDR3 DNA follows: TGTGCCAGCAGCCTGAACTCCGCCGGGGCAGATACGCAGTATTTT. The encoded protein is CASSLNSAGADTQYF.

This clonotype was detected only a few times. The V and J genes are TRBV6-5 and TRBJ2-1; possibly TRBD1 for D (6 bases). Germline V CDR1 and CDR2: MNHEY, SVGAGI. V lost 2 bases and J 3 bases, leaving 14 bases between the germline ends. The CDR3 totals 16 residues. The CDR3 loop reads CASSYPDSVGYNEQFF. Written as DNA, the CDR3 is TGTGCCAGCAGTTACCCGGACAGCGTAGGCTACAATGAGCAGTTCTTC.

The chain carries TRBV12-3 or TRBV12-4 and TRBJ1-2; no clear D. The V gene lost 6 bases and the J gene lost 4 bases, with 15 bases spanning the gap. This CDR3 region has 14 residues. The CDR3 region is CASRRSGSSYGYTF. CDR3 coding DNA: TGTGCCAGCAGACGGTCGGGGTCTAGCTATGGCTACACCTTC.

In its sample, this clonotype was seen a few times. The chain recombines TRBV4-2 with TRBJ2-1; 9 bases are a match to TRBD2. This CDR3 comprises 19 residues. V dropped 3 bases and J dropped 0; count of bases not matched to a gene: 12. The germline CDR1 and CDR2 sequences are LGHNA and YNFKEQ. The CDR3 nucleotides are TGTGCCAGCAGCCAGACTAGCGGAACCTTTAAATACTCCTACAATGAGCAGTTCTTC. It translates to CASSQTSGTFKYSYNEQFF.

The table lists this clonotype with a few counts. The chain is built from TRBV6-2 or TRBV6-3 and TRBJ2-3, with D possibly matching TRBD2 (6 bases). Between the trimmed V and J ends, which lost 2 bases and 4 bases, there was a span of 16 bases. This CDR3 region has 16 residues. The germline CDR1 and CDR2 sequences are MNHEY and SVGEGT. DNA of the CDR3: TGTGCCAGCAGTTACGACGGGGGTAGCAGGTCAGATACGCAGTATTTT. Translated: CASSYDGGSRSDTQYF.

There are a few counts of this clonotype. The rearrangement links TRBV20-1 to TRBJ2-1; D is uncertain. V lost 1 base to trimming and J lost 4 bases, with 5 bases between them. CDR1 is DFQATT and CDR2 is SNEGSKA in the germline V gene (reference sequence). CDR3 length equals 12 residues. The CDR3: CSARGRYNEQFF. The CDR3 DNA follows: TGCAGTGCTAGAGGGCGATACAATGAGCAGTTCTTC.

The CDR3 nucleotides are TGTGCCAGCAGTTACGTGGTCGGAATCGATGAGCAGTTCTTC. This codes for CASSYVVGIDEQFF. V usage is TRBV6-5 and J usage is TRBJ2-1, with no clear D. V gave up 2 bases and J gave up 8 bases, with 13 bases separating them. The CDR3 sequence is 14 residues long. The germline CDR1 and CDR2 sequences are MNHEY and SVGAGI.

This clonotype has a count of ten or more. J is TRBJ2-1 and V is TRBV7-2; D is perhaps TRBD2 (6 bases). The CDR3 consists of 15 residues. The germline gives CDR1 SGHTA, CDR2 FQGNSA. V was shortened by 5 bases and J by 2 bases, with 13 bases between the two germline ends. Here the CDR3 reads CASSPTRSPYNEQFF. The CDR3 DNA reads TGTGCCAGCAGCCCGACTAGAAGCCCCTACAATGAGCAGTTCTTC.

The rearrangement uses TRBV21-1 and TRBJ2-5; the table's D call, TRBD2, was not checked against the DNA. TRBV21-1 is flagged as a pseudogene. The CDR3 sequence is 16 residues long. CDR3 sequence: CASATATNDEQETQYF. The CDR3 coding sequence is TGTGCCAGCGCCACCGCTACGAACGACGAACAAGAGACCCAGTACTTC.

This clonotype was seen a few times. The rearrangement links TRBV28 to TRBJ1-3, with 8 bases aligning to TRBD1. The junction had 1 base not matched to a gene; V was cut back by 6 bases and J by 3 bases. This CDR3 comprises 13 residues. The germline V gene encodes CDR1 MDHEN and CDR2 SYDVKM. CDR3 DNA sequence: TGTGCCAGCAGGACAGGGGTTGGAAACACCATATATTTT. It is translated as CASRTGVGNTIYF.